The present T cell receptor (beta chain) was sequenced within a study of blood T cell repertoires in COVID-19. In the study overall: COVID-19 samples from acute and convalescent phases originated in the United States, Italy and Spain. PBMCs, B-cell-depleted T cells, or T cells were the source of the cDNA or gDNA that made up the material.

V was clipped by 5 bases and J by 5 bases; unmatched bases: 5. CDR1 is MGHRA, CDR2 YSYEKL, per germline. This CDR3 region has 15 residues. Authors' data handling: It was from reference gene primer amplification that nucleated cell counts were estimated. Only in-frame clones appear in the TCRdb table, and some are missing; sequencing was by immunoSEQ multiplex PCR. Clone size and V and J calls were adopted from that table, with D and trimming inferred from the DNA. The sample has around 220,000 clones; roughly 88% are singletons. This clone was seen just once. The TCR originated in a middle-aged woman who had recovered from COVID-19. Sequencing input: peripheral blood. The V call is TRBV4-1, the J call TRBJ2-2, with 10 nucleotides matching TRBD1. The DNA of the CDR3 is TGCGCCAGCAGCTCTCGACAGGGGGCAACCGGGGAGCTGTTTTTT. Translated: CASSSRQGATGELFF.